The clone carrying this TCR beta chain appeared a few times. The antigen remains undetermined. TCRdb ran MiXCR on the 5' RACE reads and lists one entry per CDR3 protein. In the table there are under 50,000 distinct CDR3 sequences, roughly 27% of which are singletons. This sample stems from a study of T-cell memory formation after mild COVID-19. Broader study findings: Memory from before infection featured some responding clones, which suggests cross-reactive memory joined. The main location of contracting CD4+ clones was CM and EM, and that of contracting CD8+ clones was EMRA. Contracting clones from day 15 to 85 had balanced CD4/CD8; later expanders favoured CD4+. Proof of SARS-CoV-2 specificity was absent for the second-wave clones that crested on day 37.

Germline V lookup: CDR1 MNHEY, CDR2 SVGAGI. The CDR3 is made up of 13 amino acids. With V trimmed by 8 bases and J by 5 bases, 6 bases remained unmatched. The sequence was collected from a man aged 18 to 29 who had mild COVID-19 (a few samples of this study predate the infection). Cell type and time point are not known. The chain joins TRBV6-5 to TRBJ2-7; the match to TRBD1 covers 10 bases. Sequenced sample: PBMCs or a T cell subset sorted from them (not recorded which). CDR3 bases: TGTGCCAGCGCGGGGACAGGGGACCACGAGCAGTACTTC. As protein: CASAGTGDHEQYF.